The T cell receptor beta chain under discussion was sequenced for a study of T cells in Graves' hyperthyroidism and ophthalmopathy. RNA transcripts served as the template for amplifying TCR beta CDR3 regions. HTBI primers were employed in a first-round RT-PCR of the TCR CDR3. TCRdb ran MiXCR on the multiplex PCR reads and lists one entry per CDR3 protein. The sample shows a few hundred thousand distinct CDR3 sequences, about 43% of them seen only once. With respect to this clonotype: Antigen: not known. Just one base apart from a much larger clone, this may be a read error.

Used for diagnoses were clinical symptoms, serum thyroxine and TRAb, thyroid ultrasound and orbital computed tomography. Study conclusions and caveats: Blood also showed most of the thyroid clonotypes that were expanded above 0.001.

The material sequenced was peripheral blood or thyroid tissue (not recorded which). The sequence was obtained from a woman between 18 and 29 years old with Graves' hyperthyroidism.

CDR3 amino acids: CASSLENFYEQYF. DNA of the CDR3: TGTGCCAGTAGTTTAGAAAACTTCTACGAGCAGTACTTC. The V and J genes are TRBV19 and TRBJ2-7; D unresolved. Germline CDR1 reads LNHDA; CDR2 reads SQIVND (reference sequence). The CDR3 has 13 residues.